A selection of T cell receptor beta chains follows, all from one sample in a study of T cell repertoires in cytomegalovirus infection. TCRdb called the reads again in MiXCR, with one record for every CDR3 protein. The table shows just under 500,000 distinct CDR3 sequences, with around a third occurring only once. Their antigens are not known. Sample: cultured PBMCs, taken from culture after CMV antigen stimulation. The receptors stem from a human donor in good health (CMV status not recorded). Some clones in this sample may be carry-over from other donors' samples. Both conserved end residues are part of each CDR3. Fields, in order: V gene, D gene, clone size, J gene, CDR3 DNA, CDR3 protein. The D gene is left open where the match is weak. Size is stated for part of the rows, as once, few or many counts, or as a class when the clone is expanded.

v_call: TRBV10-3; d_call: .; clone_size: .; j_call: TRBJ1-1; cdr3_nt: TGTGCCATCAGTGGTAGGGAAAGTATGGCTGAAGCTTTCTTT; cdr3_aa: CAISGRESMAEAFF
v_call: TRBV19; d_call: TRBD2; clone_size: .; j_call: TRBJ2-1; cdr3_nt: TGTGCCAGTAGTATAGGGTCTAGCGGGAGGAATGAGCAGTTCTTC; cdr3_aa: CASSIGSSGRNEQFF
v_call: TRBV3-1; d_call: TRBD2; clone_size: .; j_call: TRBJ2-1; cdr3_nt: TGTGCCAGCAGCCCACAAGAAACTGCGGGAGGGCCTTTTGTTGAGCAGTTCTTC; cdr3_aa: CASSPQETAGGPFVEQFF
v_call: TRBV6-2/TRBV6-3; d_call: TRBD2; clone_size: .; j_call: TRBJ2-1; cdr3_nt: TGTGCCAGCAGTGGGGTGTTAGCGGGAATGTATGAGCAGTTCTTC; cdr3_aa: CASSGVLAGMYEQFF
v_call: TRBV30; d_call: TRBD2; clone_size: .; j_call: TRBJ2-1; cdr3_nt: TGTGCCTGGAGTCGGAGCGGGAATGAGCAGTTTTTC; cdr3_aa: CAWSRSGNEQFF
v_call: TRBV7-9; d_call: .; clone_size: many; j_call: TRBJ1-2; cdr3_nt: TGTGCCAGCAGCTCCCGGGACACAGATAACTATGGCTACACCTTC; cdr3_aa: CASSSRDTDNYGYTF
v_call: TRBV6-1; d_call: TRBD1; clone_size: few; j_call: TRBJ1-4; cdr3_nt: TGTGCCAGCGGCCGAAAGACAGGGGGGAATGAAAAACTGTTTTTT; cdr3_aa: CASGRKTGGNEKLFF
v_call: TRBV28; d_call: TRBD1; clone_size: .; j_call: TRBJ2-7; cdr3_nt: TGTGCCAGCAGTCCGTCGGACAGGGTAGTTTTGTACTTC; cdr3_aa: CASSPSDRVVLYF
v_call: TRBV19; d_call: TRBD1; clone_size: .; j_call: TRBJ1-5; cdr3_nt: TGTGCCAGTAGTCAAGCGGGACAGGTTTTTTTTCAGCCCCAGCATTTT; cdr3_aa: CASSQAGQVFFQPQHF
v_call: TRBV6-2/TRBV6-3; d_call: TRBD2; clone_size: .; j_call: TRBJ2-1; cdr3_nt: TGTGCCAGCAGCCGACTAGCGAATCTCACCCCCAACAATGAGCAGTTCTTC; cdr3_aa: CASSRLANLTPNNEQFF
v_call: TRBV4-3; d_call: .; clone_size: .; j_call: TRBJ2-3; cdr3_nt: TGCGCCAGCAGCCAAGAATCCTCCGGGGCGAGCGGGTCACAGAATACGCAGTATTTT; cdr3_aa: CASSQESSGASGSQNTQYF
v_call: TRBV2; d_call: .; clone_size: .; j_call: TRBJ2-2; cdr3_nt: TGTGCCAGCAGTGAAATCTCTTGGGCACAGAACACCGGGGAGCTGTTTTTT; cdr3_aa: CASSEISWAQNTGELFF
v_call: TRBV6-1; d_call: TRBD1; clone_size: .; j_call: TRBJ1-2; cdr3_nt: TGTGCCAGCGTCTACCGGGACAGCCTACTTGGTGTCTATGGCTACACCTTC; cdr3_aa: CASVYRDSLLGVYGYTF
v_call: TRBV7-2; d_call: .; clone_size: .; j_call: TRBJ1-4; cdr3_nt: TGTGCCAGCAGCCCACAGGGAGGCAGGAATGAAAAACTGTTTTTT; cdr3_aa: CASSPQGGRNEKLFF
v_call: TRBV7-8; d_call: TRBD2; clone_size: many; j_call: TRBJ2-3; cdr3_nt: TGTGCCAGCAGCACCGGGACTACCGATGTCATGGATACGCAGTATTTT; cdr3_aa: CASSTGTTDVMDTQYF
v_call: TRBV24-1; d_call: TRBD1; clone_size: .; j_call: TRBJ1-1; cdr3_nt: TGTGCCACCAGTGCTGGGACAGGGCGGAGCACTGAAGCTTTCTTT; cdr3_aa: CATSAGTGRSTEAFF
v_call: TRBV11-2; d_call: TRBD2; clone_size: few; j_call: TRBJ2-2; cdr3_nt: TGTGCCAGCAGACCGATAGCGGGAGGGAACACCGGGGAGCTGTTTTTT; cdr3_aa: CASRPIAGGNTGELFF
v_call: TRBV6-5; d_call: TRBD1; clone_size: few; j_call: TRBJ1-1; cdr3_nt: TGTGCCAGCAGTTATCTCTGGACAGGGGGAAACACTGAAGCTTTCTTT; cdr3_aa: CASSYLWTGGNTEAFF
v_call: TRBV7-2; d_call: TRBD2; clone_size: .; j_call: TRBJ2-1; cdr3_nt: TGTGCCAGCAGTTATCCGGGGAGCGGGAGGGCCGGGCGCAATGAGCAGTTCTTC; cdr3_aa: CASSYPGSGRAGRNEQFF
v_call: TRBV7-2; d_call: .; clone_size: many; j_call: TRBJ2-5; cdr3_nt: TGTGCCAGCAGCTTTCAGCGCGGTTCCCAAGAGACCCAGTACTTC; cdr3_aa: CASSFQRGSQETQYF
v_call: TRBV19; d_call: TRBD1; clone_size: few; j_call: TRBJ2-3; cdr3_nt: TGTGCCAGCAAGCCGACAGGGGTTAGCACAGATACGCAGTATTTT; cdr3_aa: CASKPTGVSTDTQYF
v_call: TRBV20-1; d_call: TRBD2; clone_size: .; j_call: TRBJ2-5; cdr3_nt: TGCAGTGCCGGGAGGACTAGCGGGATAGAGACCCAGTACTTC; cdr3_aa: CSAGRTSGIETQYF
v_call: TRBV10-3; d_call: .; clone_size: .; j_call: TRBJ2-1; cdr3_nt: TGTGCCACCACGGGGTACAATGAGCAGTTCTTC; cdr3_aa: CATTGYNEQFF
v_call: TRBV7-2; d_call: TRBD2; clone_size: many; j_call: TRBJ2-5; cdr3_nt: TGTGCCAGCAGCCGGGGGCCGGGACTAGGGGAAGAGACCCAGTACTTC; cdr3_aa: CASSRGPGLGEETQYF
v_call: TRBV7-6; d_call: .; clone_size: .; j_call: TRBJ1-2; cdr3_nt: TGTGCCAGCAGCGGGCGGGCCGGGGGAGTCGGTGGCTACACCTTC; cdr3_aa: CASSGRAGGVGGYTF
v_call: TRBV7-2; d_call: .; clone_size: many; j_call: TRBJ2-3; cdr3_nt: TGTGCCAGCGGCATCCGGGGAACAGATACGCAGTATTTT; cdr3_aa: CASGIRGTDTQYF
v_call: TRBV7-2; d_call: TRBD2; clone_size: many; j_call: TRBJ2-5; cdr3_nt: TGTGCCAGCAGCTTAGAGCGGGGCAGGGTGGAGACCCAGTACTTC; cdr3_aa: CASSLERGRVETQYF
v_call: TRBV7-2; d_call: .; clone_size: many; j_call: TRBJ1-2; cdr3_nt: TGTGCCAGCAGCTCAGGACGGGAAGCCTATGGCTACACCTTC; cdr3_aa: CASSSGREAYGYTF
v_call: TRBV6-2/TRBV6-3; d_call: TRBD2; clone_size: .; j_call: TRBJ2-1; cdr3_nt: TGTGCCAGCAGGGGAGCGGGGTCCTACAATGAGCAGTTCTTC; cdr3_aa: CASRGAGSYNEQFF
v_call: TRBV20-1; d_call: .; clone_size: .; j_call: TRBJ1-1; cdr3_nt: TGCAGTGCTAGAGATATCTTCAGGGGGAACACTGAAGCTTTCTTT; cdr3_aa: CSARDIFRGNTEAFF
v_call: TRBV6-5; d_call: TRBD2; clone_size: few; j_call: TRBJ2-3; cdr3_nt: TGTGCCAGCAGTTCTTATACTAGCGGGACTGAAGATACGCAGTATTTT; cdr3_aa: CASSSYTSGTEDTQYF
v_call: TRBV27; d_call: TRBD2; clone_size: few; j_call: TRBJ2-1; cdr3_nt: TGTGCCAGCAGTAGCGGGACTAGCGGGGTTAGCTCCTACAATGAGCAGTTCTTC; cdr3_aa: CASSSGTSGVSSYNEQFF
v_call: TRBV7-8; d_call: .; clone_size: few; j_call: TRBJ2-1; cdr3_nt: TGTGCCAGCAGCCTCCAGTTGGGTGAGCAGTTCTTC; cdr3_aa: CASSLQLGEQFF
v_call: TRBV6-2/TRBV6-3; d_call: .; clone_size: .; j_call: TRBJ2-2; cdr3_nt: TGTGCCAGCAGTTACCTGTACACCGGGGAGCTGTTTTTT; cdr3_aa: CASSYLYTGELFF
v_call: TRBV29-1; d_call: TRBD1; clone_size: .; j_call: TRBJ1-4; cdr3_nt: TGCAGCGTTCGACAGGGGTCGGCTAATGAAAAACTGTTTTTT; cdr3_aa: CSVRQGSANEKLFF
v_call: TRBV6-5; d_call: TRBD1; clone_size: .; j_call: TRBJ1-5; cdr3_nt: TGTGCCAGCAGCTTAGACAGGGCCCACAATCAGCCCCAGCATTTT; cdr3_aa: CASSLDRAHNQPQHF
v_call: TRBV12-3/TRBV12-4; d_call: TRBD1; clone_size: .; j_call: TRBJ1-4; cdr3_nt: TGTGCCAGCAGCCGGGGGACAGGGGTGGCCCGCGGTAATGAAAAACTGTTTTTT; cdr3_aa: CASSRGTGVARGNEKLFF
v_call: TRBV7-2; d_call: TRBD2; clone_size: many; j_call: TRBJ2-1; cdr3_nt: TGTGCCAGCAGCCTTGCTAGCGGAGTCTACAATGAGCAGTTCTTC; cdr3_aa: CASSLASGVYNEQFF
v_call: TRBV6-5; d_call: .; clone_size: few; j_call: TRBJ2-1; cdr3_nt: TGTGCCAGCAGTGCTAAGAGGGAGCAGTTCTTC; cdr3_aa: CASSAKREQFF
v_call: TRBV28; d_call: TRBD2; clone_size: .; j_call: TRBJ2-1; cdr3_nt: TGTGCCAGCAGTTTGTCTCTAGCGGGAGGTTATAATGAGCAGTTCTTC; cdr3_aa: CASSLSLAGGYNEQFF
v_call: TRBV7-8; d_call: .; clone_size: .; j_call: TRBJ1-1; cdr3_nt: TGTGCCAGCAGCTTATTGCTGAGGCGGGGGCGGATGAACACTGAAGCTTTCTTT; cdr3_aa: CASSLLLRRGRMNTEAFF
v_call: TRBV11-3; d_call: TRBD1; clone_size: many; j_call: TRBJ2-1; cdr3_nt: TGTGCCAGCAGCCAGCTCGGACAGGGGGCCTACAATGAGCAGTTCTTC; cdr3_aa: CASSQLGQGAYNEQFF
v_call: TRBV7-2; d_call: TRBD1; clone_size: .; j_call: TRBJ1-1; cdr3_nt: TGTGCCAGCAGCTCAAGACAGGGTTTAGATGAAGCTTTCTTT; cdr3_aa: CASSSRQGLDEAFF
v_call: TRBV7-8; d_call: .; clone_size: .; j_call: TRBJ2-6; cdr3_nt: TGTGCCAGCAGCCAACGACAGATTGGCGGGGCCAACGTCCTGACTTTC; cdr3_aa: CASSQRQIGGANVLTF
v_call: TRBV6-8; d_call: TRBD2; clone_size: .; j_call: TRBJ2-3; cdr3_nt: TGTGCCAGCAGTTACGTACTAGCGGGAGTGATAGATACGCAGTATTTT; cdr3_aa: CASSYVLAGVIDTQYF
v_call: TRBV6-5; d_call: TRBD1; clone_size: once; j_call: TRBJ1-1; cdr3_nt: TGTGCCAGCAGTTACTCGACCACAGGGGGCAGGGAAGCTTTCTTT; cdr3_aa: CASSYSTTGGREAFF
v_call: TRBV11-2; d_call: .; clone_size: .; j_call: TRBJ1-2; cdr3_nt: TGTGCCAGCAGCTTAGTACAAGACGGTGGAGGCTACACCTTC; cdr3_aa: CASSLVQDGGGYTF
v_call: TRBV12-3/TRBV12-4; d_call: .; clone_size: few; j_call: TRBJ1-3; cdr3_nt: TGTGCCAGCAGTTTGCATCAATACTCTGGAAACACCATATATTTT; cdr3_aa: CASSLHQYSGNTIYF
v_call: TRBV7-8; d_call: .; clone_size: .; j_call: TRBJ2-7; cdr3_nt: TGTGCCAGCAGCTTAGAGGCGGGTATCTCCTACGAGCAGTACTTC; cdr3_aa: CASSLEAGISYEQYF
v_call: TRBV6-1; d_call: .; clone_size: .; j_call: TRBJ1-2; cdr3_nt: TGTGCCAGCAGTAGAAGACAGCCGATTGGGGATGGCTACACCTTC; cdr3_aa: CASSRRQPIGDGYTF
v_call: TRBV2; d_call: .; clone_size: .; j_call: TRBJ2-3; cdr3_nt: TGTGCCAGCAGTGTGTCCTCCTGGGACGGGGATACGCAGTATTTT; cdr3_aa: CASSVSSWDGDTQYF
v_call: TRBV27; d_call: .; clone_size: .; j_call: TRBJ1-5; cdr3_nt: TGTGCCAGCAGTTCCAACTCGGAACAGCCCCAGCATTTT; cdr3_aa: CASSSNSEQPQHF
v_call: TRBV12-3/TRBV12-4; d_call: .; clone_size: .; j_call: TRBJ2-5; cdr3_nt: TGTGCCAGCAGTTTTTGGGCAGAAGAGACCCAGTACTTC; cdr3_aa: CASSFWAEETQYF
v_call: TRBV7-3; d_call: TRBD2; clone_size: .; j_call: TRBJ2-3; cdr3_nt: TGTGCCAGCAGCACCAGGACTAGCGGGTCTAGCACAGATACGCAGTATTTT; cdr3_aa: CASSTRTSGSSTDTQYF
v_call: TRBV10-3; d_call: TRBD2; clone_size: .; j_call: TRBJ2-5; cdr3_nt: TGTGCCATCAGTGAGTTGACTAGCGGGAAGGTTACCCAGTACTTC; cdr3_aa: CAISELTSGKVTQYF
v_call: TRBV28; d_call: .; clone_size: few; j_call: TRBJ1-5; cdr3_nt: TGTGGATTGGGGGGGAGGGTCAATCAGCCCCAGCATTTT; cdr3_aa: CGLGGRVNQPQHF
v_call: TRBV7-2; d_call: .; clone_size: few; j_call: TRBJ2-7; cdr3_nt: TGTGCCAGCAGCCAGGCAATCGGAATCGGCGAGCAGTACTTC; cdr3_aa: CASSQAIGIGEQYF